This T cell receptor beta chain derives from a study of metastatic and nonmetastatic thyroid tumors (TCRdb year 2020). Concerning the study at large: The researchers compared repertoires between peripheral blood samples and tumor or nodule tissue samples from patients with malignant or benign thyroid disease.

What the work shows at the level of the full study, not this receptor alone: TCR beta diversity was reported as significantly higher in malignant tumors than in benign nodules, in both blood and tumor samples.

Receptor amplification or capture employed PCR. Sequencing was performed on an Illumina HiSeq 4000. High-throughput sequencing was used to profile the TCR beta-chain CDR3 region of each patient. Turning to the authors' computational methods: The researchers built a classifier to tell apart papillary thyroid cancer patients with distant metastasis, based on CDR3 differences among clinicopathological groups. The Shannon index was used to measure repertoire diversity, and the Morisita-Horn index was used to measure how similar tumor and blood repertoires were. TCRdb trimmed public reads at Q25 via fastp, called clones via MiXCR and kept in-frame beta chains. TCRdb, rather than the study authors, made the V and J calls. The sample table records around 37,000 clones; roughly 25% of these occur just once. The ten largest clones capture 9.6% of the sample. The sample holds many counts of this clone. It lacks a known antigen. Per-base qualities were not stored, and no clone one base away is much larger.

None of the patients had been given any treatment before thyroid surgery. Patient clinical samples collected from about 2012 to 2019 were retrospectively analysed using T-cell receptor beta sequencing. The source material was blood. The sequence came from a female donor with papillary thyroid cancer or a benign thyroid nodule (not recorded which). Some clones in this sample may be carry-over from other donors' samples.

This receptor has the CDR3 CSAFQVPSLLDEQYF. In nucleotide form, the sequence is TGCAGTGCCTTCCAAGTCCCTAGCCTACTCGACGAGCAGTACTTC. The chain links TRBV20-1 with TRBJ2-7; a tentative D match to TRBD2 spans 5 bases. The germline V gene (reference sequence) sets CDR1 to DFQATT and CDR2 to SNEGSKA. The CDR3 numbers 15 residues from cysteine through phenylalanine. Here the CDR3 DNA is all that survives: 45 bases in frame from base 1. V lost 6 bases and J lost 5 bases; the stretch between them is 23 bases long.